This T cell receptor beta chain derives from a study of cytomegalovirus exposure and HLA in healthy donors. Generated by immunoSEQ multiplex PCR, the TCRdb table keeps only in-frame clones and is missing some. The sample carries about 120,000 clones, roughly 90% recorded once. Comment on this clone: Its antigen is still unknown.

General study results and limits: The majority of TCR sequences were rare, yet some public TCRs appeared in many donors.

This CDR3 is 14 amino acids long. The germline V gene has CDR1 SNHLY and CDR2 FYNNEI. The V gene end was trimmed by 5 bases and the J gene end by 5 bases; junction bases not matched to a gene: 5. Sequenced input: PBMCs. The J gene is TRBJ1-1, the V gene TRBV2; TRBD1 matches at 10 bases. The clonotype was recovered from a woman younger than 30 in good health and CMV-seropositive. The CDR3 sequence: CASSTDRGRTEAFF. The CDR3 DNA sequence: TGTGCCAGCAGTACCGACAGGGGGCGGACTGAAGCTTTCTTT.